The clone carrying this T cell receptor (beta chain) has more than one count but fewer than ten. This sample was included in a study of shared clonotypes between healthy human individuals. Libraries were prepared by immunoSEQ multiplex PCR; TCRdb keeps only in-frame clonotypes and omits some of them. The table records some 630,000 clones, roughly 70% of them present only once. CDR1 and CDR2 (germline): ENHRY, SYGVKD. CDR3 length: 13 residues. The germline V and J ends were trimmed by 8 bases and 3 bases, with 11 bases remaining between them. The sequencing input was memory CD4+ T cells sorted from blood. Indicated subset: CD45RA-negative fraction. The receptor comes from a woman aged 25 to 39 in good health. The chain employs TRBV10-3 and TRBJ1-3, with D tentatively TRBD1 (6 bases). This CDR3 reads CAIGGYVGNTIYF. CDR3 sequence (DNA): TGTGCCATCGGGGGCTATGTTGGAAACACCATATATTTT.